Detailed here is one T cell receptor beta chain. Germline V gene data show CDR1 as LNHDA and CDR2 as SQIVND (reference sequence). This CDR3 has 13 amino acids. V was shortened by 7 bases and J by 1 base, with 10 bases between the two germline ends. The entry originates in a study of blood T cell repertoires in COVID-19. Study overall: Two negative PCRs, clearance, or symptom resolution had been documented for recovered Cohort 3 donors. Acute and convalescent COVID-19 specimens originated in the United States, Italy and Spain.

Categorization into cohorts depended on clinical history that participants reported. This table comes from immunoSEQ multiplex PCR, and its TCRdb copy is limited to in-frame clones, with some not included. The sample lists roughly 200,000 clones, around 86% seen once, with around 7% in the top ten. The rearrangement uses TRBV19 and TRBJ2-5, with D perhaps matching TRBD1 (6 bases). The clonotype was recovered from a man aged 25 to 45 in a cohort exposed to, infected with or recovered from COVID-19 (not recorded which). The sequencing sample was made of PBMCs or T cells enriched from blood (not recorded which). CDR3 sequence reads: CASKQGPQETQYF. The DNA of the CDR3 is TGTGCCAGTAAACAGGGTCCCCAAGAGACCCAGTACTTC.